The 22 T cell receptor beta chains listed next were all sequenced from one sample in a study of beta chain features in type 1 diabetes. Study-level points and caveats: TCRB CDR3s from Type 1 diabetes patients were moderately but significantly shorter in all four CD4+ subsets.

Their antigens are not known. Expressed TCRB transcripts were sequenced, since all the RNA that had been isolated was reverse transcribed. Here immunoSEQ multiplex PCR was the method, and the copy in TCRdb shows in-frame clones only, minus some. The sample carries some 640,000 clones, over 12% recorded once. The sample consisted of naive CD4+ T cells from blood. The origin of the receptors is a man younger than 35 with type 1 diabetes.

The chain has TRBV27 and TRBJ2-5, with no clear D. Germline-derived CDR1 and CDR2 are MNHEY and SMNVEV (reference sequence). The CDR3 spans 14 residues. V was clipped by 2 bases and J by 4 bases, with 11 bases between them. The CDR3 is CASSLRSPRETQYF. The CDR3, as DNA: TGTGCCAGCAGTTTAAGGTCACCGAGAGAGACCCAGTACTTC.

The table lists this clone with a few counts. This chain uses TRBV6-5 with TRBJ1-1; no clear D gene. The V and J ends lost 2 bases and 0 bases respectively, with 4 bases between them. CDR3 length: 13 amino acids. Per germline, CDR1 MNHEY and CDR2 SVGAGI. CDR3 in amino acids: CASSYGMNTEAFF. The CDR3 DNA reads as TGTGCCAGCAGTTACGGGATGAACACTGAAGCTTTCTTT.

This chain connects TRBV27 to TRBJ2-1; TRBD1 aligns across 7 bases. V trimming: 6 bases; J trimming: 2 bases; junction bases outside the gene matches: 4. This CDR3 comprises 14 residues. The germline V gene has CDR1 MNHEY and CDR2 SMNVEV (reference sequence). In DNA form, the CDR3 reads TGTGCCAGCAGCAAAACAGGGGCCTACAATGAGCAGTTCTTC. Encoded protein: CASSKTGAYNEQFF.

The V call is TRBV7-9, the J call TRBJ2-1, with D perhaps TRBD1 (6 bases). V gave up 3 bases and J gave up 10 bases, with 10 bases separating them. This CDR3 is built from 12 residues. Germline V gives CDR1 SEHNR, CDR2 FQNEAQ (reference sequence). CDR3 amino acids: CASSFPGTEQFF. DNA of the CDR3: TGTGCCAGCAGCTTCCCCGGGACAGAGCAGTTCTTC.

J is TRBJ2-5 and V is TRBV5-1; 10 bases map to TRBD2. Trimming took 2 bases from V and 2 from J; bases not matched to a gene: 3. The CDR3 has 15 amino acids. CDR1 SGHRS and CDR2 YFSETQ come from the germline V gene. The CDR3 here is CASSFTSGDQETQYF. CDR3 in DNA: TGCGCCAGCAGCTTTACTAGCGGGGATCAAGAGACCCAGTACTTC.

V usage is TRBV9 and J usage is TRBJ2-1; no definite D call. V lost 4 bases and J lost 0, with 8 bases in between. This CDR3 is built from 14 residues. Germline-derived CDR1 and CDR2 are SGDLS and YYNGEE. The CDR3 nucleotides read TGTGCCAGCAGCCGATCGAGCTCCTACAATGAGCAGTTCTTC. Translated, it gives CASSRSSSYNEQFF.

This chain connects TRBV15 to TRBJ1-6, with 10 bases lining up with TRBD1. CDR3 size: 15 residues. V was pared by 1 base and J by 7 bases, with 1 base of the junction left unmatched. Germline CDR1 is LNHNV and CDR2 is YYDKDF (reference sequence). CDR3 residues: CATSRGQGANSPLHF. CDR3 DNA sequence: TGTGCCACCAGCAGAGGACAGGGGGCCAATTCACCCCTCCACTTT.

In this sample, this clone turned up a few times. The chain recombines TRBV29-1 with TRBJ2-7, with D unclear. Trimming took 4 bases from V and 7 from J, leaving 14 bases between them. The CDR3 sequence is 12 residues long. CDR1 is SQVTM and CDR2 is ANQGSEA in the germline V gene. This CDR3 is CSVVTLSEEQYF. The CDR3 DNA is TGCAGCGTTGTAACACTCTCGGAAGAGCAGTACTTC.

This clone was seen more than once but under ten times. The chain employs TRBV5-1 and TRBJ2-1; 9 bases line up with TRBD1. With V trimmed by 0 bases and J by 6 bases, 4 bases remained unmatched. The germline V gene encodes CDR1 SGHRS and CDR2 YFSETQ. CDR3 length equals 15 residues. DNA for the CDR3: TGCGCCAGCAGCTTGGGCGGGACAGGGCGCAATGAGCAGTTCTTC. Its translation: CASSLGGTGRNEQFF. The complete variable domain, with remaining parts taken from reference TRBV5-1 and TRBJ2-1, reads KAGVTQTPRYLIKTRGQQVTLSCSPISGHRSVSWYQQTPGQGLQFLFEYFSETQRNKGNFPGRFSGRQFSNSRSEMNVSTLELGDSALYLCASSLGGTGRNEQFFGPGTRLTVL.

This clone was found a few times. This rearrangement joins TRBV7-9 to TRBJ2-1, with 7 bases fitting TRBD2. V lost 5 bases and J lost 8; bases outside the gene matches: 12. The V gene's germline CDR1 is SEHNR and CDR2 FQNEAQ (reference sequence). The CDR3 is 15 residues long. CDR3 protein: CASSLPGGRPDEQFF. The CDR3 DNA sequence: TGTGCCAGCAGCCTCCCCGGGGGGAGACCGGATGAGCAGTTCTTC.

Comment on this clone: An end of the junction differs from the germline gene, which may be a read error. J is TRBJ2-3 and V is TRBV7-7; TRBD2 matches at 7 bases. The CDR3 runs 15 residues. The germline CDR1 and CDR2 sequences are SSHAT and FNYEAQ (reference sequence). CDR3 residues: CASSFSSGITDTQYF. CDR3 coding DNA: TGTGCTAGCAGCTTTTCTAGCGGAATCACAGATACGCAGTATTTT.

In this sample, this clone turned up a few times. The chain uses TRBV10-3 and TRBJ2-5; D possibly corresponds to TRBD1 (6 bases). V was trimmed by 0 bases and J by 5 bases, leaving 7 bases between them. This CDR3 is 13 amino acids long. Germline values: CDR1 ENHRY, CDR2 SYGVKD. As DNA, the CDR3 is TGTGCCATCAGTGAGTCGGGGGCTGAGACCCAGTACTTC. Its protein is CAISESGAETQYF.

The V gene is TRBV9, the J gene TRBJ2-7; D gene unclear. This CDR3 has 14 amino acids. The V gene lost 4 bases and the J gene lost 1 base, with 12 bases spanning the gap. The germline V gene encodes CDR1 SGDLS and CDR2 YYNGEE. CDR3 bases: TGTGCCAGCAGCCATAGTTACGGGTCCTACGAGCAGTACTTC. It codes for CASSHSYGSYEQYF.

This clone showed up just a few times. The chain carries TRBV4-2 and TRBJ2-4; D is perhaps TRBD2 (7 bases). The CDR3 length is 21 residues. Germline assignment: CDR1 LGHNA and CDR2 YNFKEQ. The ends were cut back, 3 bases at V and 0 bases at J, with 27 bases in the middle. The CDR3 here is CASSQTFPGGGRVLAKNIQYF. The CDR3 region has the DNA TGTGCCAGCAGCCAGACGTTTCCTGGCGGGGGCCGGGTACTAGCCAAAAACATTCAGTACTTC.

This chain connects TRBV5-1 to TRBJ2-1; 9 bases are a match to TRBD2. Trimming took 8 bases from V and 5 from J; bases not matched to a gene: 8. This CDR3 region has 14 residues. Germline CDR1 is SGHRS and CDR2 is YFSETQ. This chain's CDR3 is CASFSGSWDNEQFF. The CDR3 nucleotides read TGCGCCAGTTTTAGCGGGAGCTGGGACAATGAGCAGTTCTTC. Together with reference TRBV5-1 and TRBJ2-1, the CDR3 gives the full variable domain: KAGVTQTPRYLIKTRGQQVTLSCSPISGHRSVSWYQQTPGQGLQFLFEYFSETQRNKGNFPGRFSGRQFSNSRSEMNVSTLELGDSALYLCASFSGSWDNEQFFGPGTRLTVL.

This clone has a handful of counts. The chain employs TRBV7-8 and TRBJ2-2; maybe TRBD2 (5 bases). This CDR3 spans 15 amino acids. The germline CDR1 and CDR2 sequences are SGHVS and FQNEAQ. Deletions cut 5 bases from V and 5 bases from J, with 15 bases between. For the CDR3, the DNA is TGTGCCAGCAGCCCCATAGAAAGAGGGACCGGGGAGCTGTTTTTT. This gives the protein CASSPIERGTGELFF.

This clone was seen a few times. V is TRBV5-6 and J is TRBJ2-4; D possibly corresponds to TRBD1 (6 bases). The CDR3 loop spans 19 amino acids. V was shortened by 4 bases and J by 0 bases, with 23 bases between the two germline ends. Germline lookup yields CDR1 SGHDT and CDR2 YYEEEE. As DNA, the CDR3 is TGTGCCAGCAGCCTCCGAAAAGGGACACCCTTTCTAGCCAAAAACATTCAGTACTTC. Amino acid sequence: CASSLRKGTPFLAKNIQYF.

Only a few counts were recorded for this clone. This chain links TRBV5-1 with TRBJ2-2; tentative D call: TRBD2 (6 bases). CDR3 size: 15 residues. Germline V gene data show CDR1 as SGHRS and CDR2 as YFSETQ. Trimming shortened V by 0 bases and J by 6 bases, and 12 bases separated the two germline ends. Here the CDR3 reads CASSLGGGVSGELFF. The CDR3 coding sequence is TGCGCCAGCAGCTTGGGAGGCGGGGTATCCGGGGAGCTGTTTTTT. Using reference TRBV5-1 and TRBJ2-2 for the parts outside the CDR3, the full variable domain is KAGVTQTPRYLIKTRGQQVTLSCSPISGHRSVSWYQQTPGQGLQFLFEYFSETQRNKGNFPGRFSGRQFSNSRSEMNVSTLELGDSALYLCASSLGGGVSGELFFGEGSRLTVL.

This clone has a handful of counts. The chain couples TRBV5-1 to TRBJ2-1; 12 bases map to TRBD2. With V trimmed by 3 bases and J by 7 bases, 2 bases remained unmatched. Germline assignment: CDR1 SGHRS and CDR2 YFSETQ. The CDR3 is made up of 14 amino acids. DNA for the CDR3: TGCGCCAGCAGCTGGACTAGCGGGGTGAATGAGCAGTTCTTC. Its protein product is CASSWTSGVNEQFF.

This rearrangement joins TRBV18 to TRBJ1-5; D remains ambiguous. The V gene's germline CDR1 is KGHSH and CDR2 LQKENI. Between the trimmed V and J ends, which lost 4 bases and 4 bases, there was a span of 5 bases. CDR3 size: 12 residues. CDR3 region: CASSQDNQPQHF. The CDR3 region has the DNA TGTGCCAGCTCACAAGATAATCAGCCCCAGCATTTT.

V gene TRBV5-4 combines with J gene TRBJ1-4, with TRBD1 matching over 12 bases. This CDR3 has 15 amino acids. Unmatched junction bases numbered 4, after V lost 3 bases and J lost 7 bases. Germline V gene sequence: CDR1 SGHNT, CDR2 YYREEE (reference sequence). The CDR3 DNA is TGTGCCAGCAGCTCCGGGACAGGGGGCGGTGAAAAACTGTTTTTT. Residues: CASSSGTGGGEKLFF.

This clone was detected only a few times. V and J are TRBV13 and TRBJ2-5; 8 bases map to TRBD1. Trimming took 5 bases from V and 5 from J; bases not matched to a gene: 7. Germline V gene lookup returns CDR1 PRHDT and CDR2 FYEKMQ (reference sequence). CDR3 length: 14 residues. For the CDR3, the DNA is TGTGCCAGCAGCCATGGACAGGGAATGGAGACCCAGTACTTC. Translated: CASSHGQGMETQYF.